This TCR beta chain was observed in a study of T-cell memory formation after mild COVID-19. The CDR3 has 15 amino acids. Trimming removed 3 bases from V and 5 bases from J; junction bases left unmatched: 7. Per germline, CDR1 SGHNT and CDR2 YENEEA. This clonotype was seen more than once but under ten times. As yet, its antigen is unknown. Constant-segment primers served in 5'RACE that generated TCR alpha and TCR beta cDNA libraries bearing sample barcodes and UMIs. TCRdb called the 5' RACE reads again in MiXCR, with one record for every CDR3 protein. This table has 470,000 or so distinct CDR3 sequences, roughly 20% appearing once. Broader study findings: Clones that got smaller from day 15 to 85 had even CD4/CD8, while clones growing later tipped toward CD4+.

The sequenced material came from PBMCs or a T cell subset sorted from them (not recorded which). This rearrangement joins TRBV11-3 to TRBJ2-5, with 9 positions matching TRBD2. This receptor was identified in an adult woman who had mild COVID-19 (a few samples of this study predate the infection). Cell type and time point are not known. In DNA form, the CDR3 reads TGTGCCAGCAGCTTTATAGCGGGAGCATGGGAGACCCAGTACTTC. It specifies CASSFIAGAWETQYF.